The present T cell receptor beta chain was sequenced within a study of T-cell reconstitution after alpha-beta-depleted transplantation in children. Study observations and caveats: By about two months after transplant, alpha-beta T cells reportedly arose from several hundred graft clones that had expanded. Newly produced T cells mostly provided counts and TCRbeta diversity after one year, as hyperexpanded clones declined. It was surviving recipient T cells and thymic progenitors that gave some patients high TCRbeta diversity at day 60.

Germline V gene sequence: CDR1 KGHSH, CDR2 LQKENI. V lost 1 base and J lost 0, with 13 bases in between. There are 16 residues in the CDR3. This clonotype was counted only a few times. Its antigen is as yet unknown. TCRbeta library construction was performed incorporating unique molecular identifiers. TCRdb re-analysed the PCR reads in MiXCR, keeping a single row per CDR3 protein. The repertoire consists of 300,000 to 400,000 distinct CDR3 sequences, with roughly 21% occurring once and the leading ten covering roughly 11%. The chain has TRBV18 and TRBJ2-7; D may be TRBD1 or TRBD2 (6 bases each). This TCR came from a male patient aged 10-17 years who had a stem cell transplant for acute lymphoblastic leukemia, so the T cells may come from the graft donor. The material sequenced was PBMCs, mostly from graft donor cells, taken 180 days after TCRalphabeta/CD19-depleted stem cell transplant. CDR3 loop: CASSPQGGGGSYEQYF. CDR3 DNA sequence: TGTGCCAGCTCACCACAGGGGGGAGGTGGCTCCTACGAGCAGTACTTC.